The 12 T cell receptor beta chains below all came from one sample that was sequenced in a study of somatic mutations in cytotoxic T cells in rheumatoid arthritis (TCRdb year 2017). Library preparation was by the immunoSEQ multiplex PCR assay. In TCRdb, the immuneACCESS table is reduced to in-frame sequences with V and J assigned. These tables do not hold every clone; where another copy was compared, an unresolved V gene accounts for under half, and the others remain unexplained. This sample comprises tens of thousands of clones, 82% of them detected only once. The top ten constitute more than 6.5% of the sample. The source material was CD8+ T cells sorted from blood. All receptors derive from an adult with rheumatoid arthritis.

Points on this clone: One end of the junction varies from germline; a read error may be responsible. The V and J genes are TRBV7-2 and TRBJ2-7; D unclear. The CDR3 loop spans 13 amino acids. CDR1 and CDR2 from the germline V gene are SGHTA and FQGNSA. This CDR3 is CASSPDTSHEQYF. CDR3 bases: TGTGCCAGCAGCCCCGATACCTCCCACGAGCAGTACTTC.

The chain couples TRBV5-1 to TRBJ2-3; D is undetermined. Looked up from germline, CDR1 is SGHRS and CDR2 is YFSETQ. V shed 4 bases and J shed 2 bases, with 5 bases lying between them. The CDR3 totals 12 residues. The CDR3 sequence is CASSTPTDTQYF. For the CDR3, the DNA is TGCGCCAGCAGCACCCCCACAGATACGCAGTATTTT.

The rearrangement joins TRBV7-9 to TRBJ1-1, with D tentatively TRBD1 (6 bases). The CDR3 covers 14 residues. Germline CDR1 reads SEHNR; CDR2 reads FQNEAQ (reference sequence). The ends were cut back, 5 bases at V and 3 bases at J, with 13 bases in the middle. CDR3 DNA: TGTGCCAGCAGCCTTGACAGGTCGCACACTGAAGCTTTCTTT. Its translation is CASSLDRSHTEAFF.

This chain uses TRBV7-9 with TRBJ2-1, with 8 bases lining up with TRBD2. CDR1 and CDR2 (germline): SEHNR, FQNEAQ (reference sequence). The CDR3 has 15 residues. Trimming at V came to 5 bases and at J to 9 bases, leaving 12 bases not matched to a gene. CDR3 region: CASSQIAGNEGEQFF. The CDR3 DNA sequence: TGTGCCAGCAGCCAAATAGCGGGAAACGAAGGTGAGCAGTTCTTC.

The V and J genes are TRBV30 and TRBJ2-1; 13 nucleotides match TRBD2. Germline values: CDR1 GTSNPN, CDR2 SVGIG (reference sequence). The V and J ends lost 0 bases and 6 bases, in that order; junction bases with no gene match: 2. The CDR3 extends over 15 amino acids. CDR3 amino acids: CAWSVRLAGGNEQFF. The CDR3 DNA reads TGTGCCTGGAGTGTACGACTAGCGGGGGGCAATGAGCAGTTCTTC.

The chain couples TRBV29-1 to TRBJ2-2; no clear D gene. This CDR3 contains 15 residues. Germline V gives CDR1 SQVTM, CDR2 ANQGSEA. Trimming removed 0 bases at V and 1 base at J, with 9 bases between. CDR3 amino acids: CSVEDANRNTGELFF. CDR3 DNA sequence: TGCAGCGTTGAAGATGCAAACAGGAACACCGGGGAGCTGTTTTTT.

V usage is TRBV13 and J usage is TRBJ1-1, with D perhaps TRBD1 (6 bases). The V end was cut by 5 bases, the J end by 11 bases, with 27 bases between. The CDR3 loop spans 16 amino acids. CDR1 is PRHDT and CDR2 is FYEKMQ in the germline V gene (reference sequence). CDR3 residues: CASSGYREEGVAGAFF. As DNA, the CDR3 is TGTGCCAGCAGCGGGTACAGGGAAGAAGGTGTCGCAGGGGCTTTCTTT. Using reference TRBV13 and TRBJ1-1 for the parts outside the CDR3, the full variable domain is AAGVIQSPRHLIKEKRETATLKCYPIPRHDTVYWYQQGPGQDPQFLISFYEKMQSDKGSIPDRFSAQQFSDYHSELNMSSLELGDSALYFCASSGYREEGVAGAFFGQGTRLTVV.

This clone was recorded a few times. This chain connects TRBV9 to TRBJ1-4; the match to TRBD1 covers 7 bases. V lost 5 bases, J lost 4 bases, and 5 bases stayed unmatched. Germline V gives CDR1 SGDLS, CDR2 YYNGEE. This CDR3 spans 14 amino acids. CDR3 loop: CASSEGAGNEKLFF. The DNA for the CDR3 is TGTGCCAGCAGTGAGGGGGCAGGTAATGAAAAACTGTTTTTT.

This clone was recorded once. The rearrangement uses TRBV6-1 and TRBJ2-7; TRBD2 matches at 10 bases. The CDR3 is 15 amino acids. Germline assignment: CDR1 MNHNS and CDR2 SASEGT. Losses at the gene ends were 4 bases for V and 9 bases for J; bases not matched to a gene: 12. CDR3 loop: CASSAWTSGSAVQYF. CDR3 bases: TGTGCCAGCAGTGCATGGACTAGCGGTAGCGCCGTGCAGTACTTC.

This chain connects TRBV11-3 to TRBJ2-1, with D tentatively TRBD1 (5 bases). The CDR3 sequence is 14 residues long. With 5 bases removed from V and 7 bases from J, the gap between germline ends came to 15 bases. Germline CDR1 is SGHNT and CDR2 is YENEEA. The DNA of the CDR3 is TGTGCCAGCAGCCCCCTAGGGGCCGGAAATGAGCAGTTCTTC. Translating gives CASSPLGAGNEQFF.

This clone was detected only once. The chain employs TRBV5-1 and TRBJ1-4, with D uncertain. This CDR3 has 14 residues. Germline V CDR1 and CDR2: SGHRS, YFSETQ. V was cut by 5 bases and J by 0 bases, with 8 bases left in between. This chain's CDR3 is CASRGPATNEKLFF. In DNA, the CDR3 is TGCGCCAGCAGGGGCCCTGCAACTAATGAAAAACTGTTTTTT.

This clone occurred a few times. The CDR3 DNA is TGCGCCAGCAGCTTGGAAGGACAGGGGGCAGATACGCAGTATTTT. Translated, it gives CASSLEGQGADTQYF. The chain recombines TRBV5-1 with TRBJ2-3; the match to TRBD1 covers 10 bases. Trimming at V came to 0 bases and at J to 4 bases, leaving 2 bases not matched to a gene. This CDR3 has 15 residues. Per the germline V gene, CDR1 is SGHRS and CDR2 is YFSETQ.